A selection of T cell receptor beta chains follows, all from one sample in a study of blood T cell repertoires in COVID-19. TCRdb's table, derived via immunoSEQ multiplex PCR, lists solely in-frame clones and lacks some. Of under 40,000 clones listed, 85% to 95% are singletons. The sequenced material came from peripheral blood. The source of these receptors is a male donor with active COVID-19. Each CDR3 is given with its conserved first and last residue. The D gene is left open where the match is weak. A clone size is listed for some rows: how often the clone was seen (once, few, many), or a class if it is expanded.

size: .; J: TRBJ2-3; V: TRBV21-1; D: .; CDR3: CASSRQRTSHTQYF; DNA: TGTGCCAGCAGCCGCCAGCGGACCAGTCATACGCAGTATTTT
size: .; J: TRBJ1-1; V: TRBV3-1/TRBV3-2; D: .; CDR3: CASSQIPGVAFF; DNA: TGTGCCAGCAGCCAGATTCCGGGGGTGGCTTTCTTT
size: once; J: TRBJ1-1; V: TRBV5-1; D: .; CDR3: CASSVRTVNTEAFF; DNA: TGCGCCAGCAGCGTTAGGACAGTTAACACTGAAGCTTTCTTT
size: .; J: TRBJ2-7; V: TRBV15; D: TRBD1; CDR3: CATSGRDRAFNEQYF; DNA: TGTGCCACCAGCGGCCGGGACAGGGCCTTCAACGAGCAGTACTTC
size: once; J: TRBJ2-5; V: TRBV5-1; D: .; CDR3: CASKGQQVQETQYF; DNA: TGCGCCAGCAAGGGGCAGCAGGTCCAAGAGACCCAGTACTTC
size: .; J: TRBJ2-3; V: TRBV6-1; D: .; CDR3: CASSEPGLVPNTQYF; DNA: TGTGCCAGCAGTGAACCCGGACTGGTGCCTAATACGCAGTATTTT
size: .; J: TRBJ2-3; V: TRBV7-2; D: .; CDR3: CASSLAQGTDTQYF; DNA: TGTGCCAGCAGCTTAGCCCAGGGCACAGATACGCAGTATTTT
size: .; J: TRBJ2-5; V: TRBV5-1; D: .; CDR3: CASSLWAGKLETQYF; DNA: TGCGCCAGCAGCTTGTGGGCAGGGAAATTGGAGACCCAGTACTTC
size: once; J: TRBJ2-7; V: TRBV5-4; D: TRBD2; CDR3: CASSLAGGDEQYF; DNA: TGTGCCAGCAGCTTGGCTGGGGGGGACGAGCAGTACTTC
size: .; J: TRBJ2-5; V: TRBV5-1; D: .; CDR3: CASSRLLAGETQYF; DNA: TGCGCCAGCAGCCGATTGCTAGCAGGAGAGACCCAGTACTTC
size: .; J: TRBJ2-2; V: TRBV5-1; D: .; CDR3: CASSLVRGRDNTGELFF; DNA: TGCGCCAGCAGCTTGGTCAGGGGCAGGGATAATACCGGGGAGCTGTTTTTT
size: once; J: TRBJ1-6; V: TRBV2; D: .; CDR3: CASNLDSYNSPLHF; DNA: TGTGCCAGCAACCTTGACAGTTATAATTCACCCCTCCACTTT
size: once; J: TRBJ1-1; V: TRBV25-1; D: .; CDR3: CASSDAGPRQAFF; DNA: TGTGCCAGCAGTGATGCGGGACCCCGGCAGGCTTTCTTT
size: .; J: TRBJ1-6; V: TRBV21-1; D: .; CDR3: CASTRPDTEKFNSPLHF; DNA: TGTGCCAGCACCAGGCCCGACACAGAGAAGTTTAATTCACCCCTCCACTTT
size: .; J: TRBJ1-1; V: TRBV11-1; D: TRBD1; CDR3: CASSLSPGQINTEAFF; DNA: TGTGCCAGCAGCTTATCTCCGGGACAGATAAACACTGAAGCTTTCTTT
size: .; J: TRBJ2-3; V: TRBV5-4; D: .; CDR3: CASSFVGTDTQYF; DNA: TGTGCCAGCAGCTTCGTCGGCACAGATACGCAGTATTTT
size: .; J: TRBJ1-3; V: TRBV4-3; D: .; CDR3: CASSQDPDVGGNTIYF; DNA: TGCGCCAGCAGCCAAGATCCCGATGTCGGTGGAAACACCATATATTTT
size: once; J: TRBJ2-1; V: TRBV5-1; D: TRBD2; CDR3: CASSLERGDSYNEQFF; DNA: TGCGCCAGCAGCTTGGAACGGGGGGATTCATACAATGAGCAGTTCTTC
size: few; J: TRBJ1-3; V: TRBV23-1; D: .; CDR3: CASSQSARLSSGNTIYF; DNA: TGCGCCAGCAGTCAATCCGCCAGACTAAGCTCTGGAAACACCATATATTTT
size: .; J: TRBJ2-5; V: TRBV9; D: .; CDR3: CASSVGTAKETQYF; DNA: TGTGCCAGCAGCGTAGGGACAGCCAAAGAGACCCAGTACTTC
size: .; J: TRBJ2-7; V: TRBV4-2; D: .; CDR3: CASSQDLQGIYEQYF; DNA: TGTGCCAGCAGCCAAGACTTGCAGGGTATATACGAGCAGTACTTC
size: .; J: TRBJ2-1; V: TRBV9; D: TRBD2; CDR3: CASSPGGLANEQFF; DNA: TGTGCCAGCAGCCCGGGGGGACTAGCAAATGAGCAGTTCTTC
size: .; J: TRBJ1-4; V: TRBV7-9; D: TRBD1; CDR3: CASSPTGTGVREKLFF; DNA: TGTGCCAGCAGCCCCACCGGGACAGGGGTTAGGGAAAAACTGTTTTTT
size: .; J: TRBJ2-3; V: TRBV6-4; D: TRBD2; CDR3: CASSFQSGGNTDTQYF; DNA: TGTGCCAGCAGTTTCCAAAGCGGGGGGAACACAGATACGCAGTATTTT
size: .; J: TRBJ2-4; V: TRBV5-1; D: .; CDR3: CASSMGGEDIQYF; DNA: TGCGCCAGCAGCATGGGGGGCGAGGACATTCAGTACTTC
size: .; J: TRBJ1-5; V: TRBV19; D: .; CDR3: CASSTRNRESNQPQHF; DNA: TGTGCCAGTAGTACACGAAACAGGGAGAGCAATCAGCCCCAGCATTTT
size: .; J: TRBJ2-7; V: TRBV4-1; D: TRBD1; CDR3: CASSQVSFTTGPVYEQYF; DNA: TGCGCCAGCAGCCAAGTTTCTTTTACGACAGGGCCTGTCTACGAGCAGTACTTC
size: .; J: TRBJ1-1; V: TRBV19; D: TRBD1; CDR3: CASSIQQGDTEAFF; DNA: TGTGCCAGTAGTATACAGCAGGGGGACACTGAAGCTTTCTTT
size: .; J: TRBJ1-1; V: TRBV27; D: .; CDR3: CASSLSNETPEAFF; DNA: TGTGCCAGCAGTTTATCGAACGAGACACCAGAAGCTTTCTTT
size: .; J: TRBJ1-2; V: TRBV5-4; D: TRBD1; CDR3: CASSLAPTGDYGYTF; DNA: TGTGCCAGCAGCTTGGCCCCGACAGGGGACTATGGCTACACCTTC
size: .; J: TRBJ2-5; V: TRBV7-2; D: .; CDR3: CASSRLHRSQETQYF; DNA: TGTGCCAGCAGCCGGCTTCACAGGTCCCAAGAGACCCAGTACTTC
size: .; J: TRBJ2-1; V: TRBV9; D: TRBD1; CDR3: CASSPRDSYNEQFF; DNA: TGTGCCAGCAGCCCCCGGGACAGCTACAATGAGCAGTTCTTC
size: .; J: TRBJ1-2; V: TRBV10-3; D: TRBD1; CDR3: CAISGGDRSNYGYTF; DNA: TGTGCCATCAGTGGGGGGGACAGATCTAACTATGGCTACACCTTC
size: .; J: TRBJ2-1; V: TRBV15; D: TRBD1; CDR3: CATSRDRQGAVGEQFF; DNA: TGTGCCACCAGCAGAGATCGACAGGGGGCTGTTGGTGAGCAGTTCTTC
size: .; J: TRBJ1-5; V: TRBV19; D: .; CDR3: CASSVESGRSGNQPQHF; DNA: TGTGCCAGTAGTGTCGAATCGGGAAGATCGGGCAATCAGCCCCAGCATTTT
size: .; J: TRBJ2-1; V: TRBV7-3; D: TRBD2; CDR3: CASSLNLAGNEQFF; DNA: TGTGCCAGCAGCTTAAACCTAGCGGGTAATGAGCAGTTCTTC
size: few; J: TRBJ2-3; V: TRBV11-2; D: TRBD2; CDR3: CASSPLAGGRDTQYF; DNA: TGTGCCAGCAGCCCCTTAGCGGGGGGCCGAGATACGCAGTATTTT
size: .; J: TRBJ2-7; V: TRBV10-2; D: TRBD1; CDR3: CASLRDRFRDYEQYF; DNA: TGCGCCAGCCTGAGGGACAGGTTTCGAGACTACGAGCAGTACTTC
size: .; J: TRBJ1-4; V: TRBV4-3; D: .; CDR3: CASSQVSAPGVVEKLFF; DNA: TGCGCCAGCAGCCAAGTTTCCGCGCCAGGGGTGGTCGAAAAACTGTTTTTT
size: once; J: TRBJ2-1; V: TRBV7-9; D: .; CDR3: CASRPILVNEQFF; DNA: TGTGCCAGCAGGCCGATACTAGTCAATGAGCAGTTCTTC
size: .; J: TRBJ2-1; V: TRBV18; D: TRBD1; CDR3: CASSPYTGQGTNEQFF; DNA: TGTGCCAGCTCACCTTATACGGGACAGGGTACGAATGAGCAGTTCTTC
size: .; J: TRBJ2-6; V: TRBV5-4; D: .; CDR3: CASSLVGGLSSGANVLTF; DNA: TGTGCCAGCAGCTTGGTTGGCGGATTGAGCTCTGGGGCCAACGTCCTGACTTTC
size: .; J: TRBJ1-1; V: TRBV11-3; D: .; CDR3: CASKDPESAEAFF; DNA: TGTGCCAGCAAGGATCCCGAGAGCGCTGAAGCTTTCTTT
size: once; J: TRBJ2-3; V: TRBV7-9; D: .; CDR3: CASSLAPGVDTQYF; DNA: TGTGCCAGCAGCTTAGCGCCAGGGGTAGATACGCAGTATTTT
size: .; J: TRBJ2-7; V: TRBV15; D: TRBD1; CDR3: CATSRGRTGGHEQYF; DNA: TGTGCCACCAGCAGAGGGAGGACAGGTGGCCACGAGCAGTACTTC
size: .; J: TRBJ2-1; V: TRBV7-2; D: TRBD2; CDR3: CASSSPLSGGSYNEQFF; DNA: TGTGCCAGCAGCAGCCCCCTTAGCGGGGGGTCCTACAATGAGCAGTTCTTC
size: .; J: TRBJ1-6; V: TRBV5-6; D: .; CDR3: CASSFEGMTDNSPLHF; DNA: TGTGCCAGCAGCTTTGAGGGTATGACGGATAATTCACCCCTCCACTTT
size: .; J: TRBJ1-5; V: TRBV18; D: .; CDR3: CASSPPGGGNNQPQHF; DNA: TGTGCCAGCTCACCACCTGGGGGGGGGAACAATCAGCCCCAGCATTTT